The 15 T cell receptor beta chains reported below all come from one sample, sequenced in a study of cytomegalovirus exposure and HLA in healthy donors. PCR employed 60 Vbeta and 13 Jbeta primers. Profiling relied on immunoSEQ multiplex PCR, and the TCRdb table lists in-frame clones only, not all of them. This table holds 160,000 or so clones, around 80% found once. Sequencing was carried out using PBMCs. The receptor set was obtained from a man aged 35-49 years in good health and CMV-seronegative.

The gene calls are TRBV11-3 and TRBJ2-7; a possible D gene is TRBD2 (5 bases). Trimming left V 3 bases short and J 5 bases short, with 8 bases between. The CDR3 spans 12 residues. The germline V gene has CDR1 SGHNT and CDR2 YENEEA. The CDR3 DNA follows: TGTGCCAGCAGCTTTGGGAGTGACGAGCAGTACTTC. Translation: CASSFGSDEQYF.

This chain uses TRBV7-2 with TRBJ2-7, with 9 bases aligning to TRBD2. Germline CDR1 is SGHTA and CDR2 is FQGNSA. The CDR3 runs 15 residues. The V segment lost 3 bases and the J segment 5 bases; nucleotides outside the gene matches: 8. Here the CDR3 reads CASSLGSGSQHEQYF. The CDR3 DNA is TGTGCCAGCAGCTTGGGTAGCGGGAGTCAACACGAGCAGTACTTC.

This chain connects TRBV4-1 to TRBJ2-7; 13 bases are shared with TRBD2. The trim removed 2 bases at V and 4 bases at J, leaving 5 bases unmatched. CDR3 length: 16 amino acids. Germline V gives CDR1 MGHRA, CDR2 YSYEKL. CDR3 DNA: TGCGCCAGCAGCCAAATGGGACTAGCGGGATGGTACGAGCAGTACTTC. Its protein product is CASSQMGLAGWYEQYF.

The chain carries TRBV28 and TRBJ2-1; 8 bases are shared with TRBD2. Germline trimming cut 6 bases from V and 15 bases from J; bases unmatched to any gene: 22. The CDR3 is made up of 16 amino acids. Germline assignment: CDR1 MDHEN and CDR2 SYDVKM. Here the CDR3 DNA reads TGTGCCAGCAGCCAAGGGGGGACCCGCGGACTAGCCGGCGGGTTCTTC. This gives the protein CASSQGGTRGLAGGFF.

Worth noting for this clone: Sequence at one end of the junction differs from germline and may be a read error. The chain employs TRBV5-5 and TRBJ2-6; a weak D match, TRBD1 (6 bases). This CDR3 spans 18 amino acids. Germline V gene data show CDR1 as SGHKS and CDR2 as YYEKEE (reference sequence). The CDR3 loop is CASSLEPTGISGANGLTF. In DNA form, the CDR3 reads TGTGCCAGCAGCTTGGAACCGACAGGAATCTCTGGGGCCAACGGCCTGACTTTC.

The chain has TRBV7-2 and TRBJ2-2; 7 nucleotides line up with TRBD2. V shed 4 bases and J 2 bases; nucleotides not matched to a gene: 4. Germline CDR1 and CDR2: SGHTA and FQGNSA. This CDR3 comprises 15 residues. The CDR3 bases are TGTGCCAGCAGCTGGGGACTACCTAACACCGGGGAGCTGTTTTTT. Its protein is CASSWGLPNTGELFF.

V usage is TRBV6-4 and J usage is TRBJ1-2; D gene unclear. V was trimmed by 0 bases and J by 1 base, leaving 6 bases between them. This CDR3 contains 14 residues. Germline V gene data show CDR1 as MRHNA and CDR2 as SNTAGT. The CDR3 loop is CASSDSGLNYGYTF. The CDR3 nucleotides read TGTGCCAGCAGTGACTCCGGACTTAACTATGGCTACACCTTC.

The CDR3 DNA is TGCGCCAGCAGCGGGACTTTGGTTCGGTCGGATACGCAGTATTTT. It yields the protein CASSGTLVRSDTQYF. This chain uses TRBV5-1 with TRBJ2-3, with D perhaps TRBD2 (6 bases). Germline CDR1 and CDR2: SGHRS and YFSETQ. The V and J ends lost 4 bases and 6 bases respectively, with 18 bases between them. The CDR3 runs to 15 residues.

J is TRBJ1-6 and V is TRBV5-1; TRBD1 matches at 11 bases. CDR1 is SGHRS, CDR2 YFSETQ, per germline. V gave up 4 bases and J gave up 8 bases; unmatched junction bases: 5. The CDR3 consists of 15 residues. The CDR3 sequence: CASSGGTGGDSPLHF. Here the CDR3 DNA reads TGCGCCAGCAGCGGTGGGACAGGGGGGGATTCACCCCTCCACTTT.

Worth noting for this clone: Mismatch with germline at one junction end may stem from a read error. The genes are TRBV5-1 and TRBJ2-6, with a weak D call TRBD1 (6 bases). The CDR3 runs 17 residues. Germline assignment: CDR1 SGHRS and CDR2 YFSETQ. DNA for the CDR3: TGCGCCAGCTACCCGACAGGAGAGGGGTCTGGGGCCAACGGCCTGACTTTC. Translated: CASYPTGEGSGANGLTF.

The chain joins TRBV28 to TRBJ1-2; 9 nucleotides match TRBD1. Germline V gene lookup returns CDR1 MDHEN and CDR2 SYDVKM. V was pared by 5 bases and J by 5 bases, with 9 bases of the junction left unmatched. The CDR3 contains 15 residues. CDR3 DNA sequence: TGTGCCAGCAGTCCGACCGGACAGGGGAAATATGGCTACACCTTC. As protein: CASSPTGQGKYGYTF.

The rearrangement joins TRBV5-1 to TRBJ1-2; TRBD1 is a possible D gene (6 bases). This CDR3 is 18 amino acids long. Germline V gives CDR1 SGHRS, CDR2 YFSETQ. V lost 4 bases to trimming and J lost 0 bases, with 22 bases between them. In nucleotides, the CDR3 is TGCGCCAGCAGCCGGACGGACAACCTGAGGGGGACTAACTATGGCTACACCTTC. The encoded protein is CASSRTDNLRGTNYGYTF.

The chain is built from TRBV5-1 and TRBJ2-1; no clear D gene. V was shortened by 0 bases and J by 5 bases, with 15 bases between the two germline ends. CDR3 size: 16 residues. Germline V CDR1 and CDR2: SGHRS, YFSETQ. This CDR3 is CASSLAHRVKNNEQFF. In DNA, the CDR3 is TGCGCCAGCAGCTTGGCCCACAGAGTGAAAAACAATGAGCAGTTCTTC.

V and J are TRBV2 and TRBJ2-7, with TRBD2 identical over 11 bases. The CDR3 runs to 14 residues. Trimming took 5 bases from V and 3 from J; bases not matched to a gene: 3. Germline V CDR1 and CDR2: SNHLY, FYNNEI. The CDR3 DNA sequence: TGTGCCAGCAGTCGTACTAGCGGGAGCTACGAGCAGTACTTC. Protein: CASSRTSGSYEQYF.

The genes are TRBV21-1 and TRBJ2-7; the DNA was not used to check the table's D call, TRBD2. TRBV21-1 is a recognized pseudogene. The CDR3 extends over 15 amino acids. In DNA, the CDR3 is TGTGCCAGCAGCAAAGGGAGCGACCCCTCCTACGAGCAGTACTTC. Its protein is CASSKGSDPSYEQYF.